This TCR beta chain was recorded in a study of tumor-infiltrating lymphocytes in primary liver carcinoma (dated by TCRdb to between 2016 and 2019). Regarding the complete study: The five patients, three men and two women aged 30 to 69 years, had hepatocellular carcinoma (four) or combined HCC and intrahepatic cholangiocarcinoma (one). The five patients had tumors staged T1-T3 N0M0, with maximum diameters ranging from about 4.2 to 10 cm. Roughly 3.5 to 7.5 million productive TCRbeta reads were obtained per sample, and no significant difference in read depth was found between tissue types. The study combined TCRbeta repertoire sequencing, expression microarrays and whole-exome sequencing across five regions of each liver tumor, with adjacent normal tissue and blood. A total of 35 specimens from 5 patients underwent TCRbeta repertoire sequencing, comprising about 25 tumor regions, 5 adjacent noncancerous liver tissues and 5 peripheral blood samples. The roughly 24 tumor region samples were profiled with Agilent mRNA microarrays so that TCRbeta repertoire diversity could be related to the local molecular phenotype. Technical replicate repertoires showed high reproducibility, with mean shared-clone rates around 0.9 and correlation coefficients above 0.98.

Findings and caveats that apply to the study as a whole: With just a handful of patients in the study, the authors point out that the findings should be validated in a larger study. Repertoire overlap was found to be higher between tumor regions (mean roughly 36%) than between tumor-adjacent (about 17%) or tumor-blood (14%) pairs, consistent with antigen-driven expansion. Because only the TCR beta chain was sequenced and unpaired alpha chains were not captured, true repertoire diversity is likely underestimated. Just about 7.5-25% of top clones turned up in all five regions of a tumor, which suggests spatial heterogeneity among tumor-infiltrating T cells. Comparison of CD4+ and CD8+ T cell repertoires was precluded by the use of bulk unsorted samples. Compared with blood, tumors had a significantly larger share of the repertoire taken up by the top 250 clones (p = 0.039).

To note about this clonotype: There is no known antigen for this receptor. Per-base qualities were not stored, and no clone one base away is much larger.

Without any cell sorting, total RNA and DNA were co-extracted from roughly 18-30 mg of bulk tissue using the AllPrep DNA/RNA mini kit. Between late 2015 and early 2016, a handful of patients in China with histopathologically diagnosed primary liver carcinoma had their tumors surgically resected. At the time of sampling, the patients were treatment-naive and had chronic HBV infection. Each tumor was sampled at five spatially separated regions: the tumor centre plus the superior, inferior, left-lateral and right-lateral poles. Histology showed that every tumor sample contained more than 85% viable tumor cells. Pieces of fresh tumor and adjacent tissue were cut in half, with one half kept in RNAlater at -80 degrees C and the other half sent for histology. From the cysteine through the phenylalanine, the CDR3 covers 14 amino acids. Here the CDR3 DNA is all that survives: 42 bases in frame from base 1. CDR1 ENHRY and CDR2 SYGVKD are derived from the germline V gene. After removal of 6 bases from V and 13 bases from J, the junction retains 15 bases not matched to a gene.

A constant-region primer and ProtoScript II reverse transcriptase were used to reverse-transcribe TCRbeta-specific cDNA from roughly 0.5 ug total RNA. The TCRbeta libraries were prepared through three rounds of nested multiplex PCR following a slightly modified ARM-PCR procedure. Multiplex TRBV1-TRBV30 forward primers and a Cbeta reverse primer were used in the first two PCR rounds, each of which was run for 10 to 11 cycles. Sample barcodes and Illumina adapters were attached in a final 25-cycle PCR using Deep VentR polymerase. Before sequencing, amplicons between 200 and 500 bp were purified from gel using a QIAquick gel extraction kit. The TCRbeta amplicons were sequenced with 250-bp paired-end reads on an Illumina HiSeq 2500. The original pipeline was this. Quality trimming of reads was performed with Trimmomatic v0.33, and paired reads were merged with FLASH v1.2.11 so that full CDR3 sequences could be recovered. V, D and J germline segments were assigned to the rearranged TCRbeta sequences by MiGEC v1.2.1b. Clonotype statistics and Shannon-Wiener diversity indices were calculated with VDJtools v1.0.0. To reduce sampling bias, subsequent analyses other than the diversity analysis used only the 250 most abundant clonotypes in each sample. TCRdb handled the public reads itself, with Q25 trimming in fastp and clone calling in MiXCR, and kept productive beta chains. Entries that share a CDR3 protein sequence are merged under the most common genes and DNA. Clone size and V and J calls follow TCRdb, not the original study. The sample table lists roughly 80,000 distinct CDR3 sequences, more than 65% of them with a count of one. The ten largest make up approximately 19% of the sample.

Sequenced sample: liver tumor tissue from sampling region 1. Taken with the paper, the label for cell subset or site translates to: tumor region T1, superior pole. The sequence joins TRBV10-3 to TRBJ2-1, with TRBD2 identical over 7 junction bases. This clonotype was obtained from a man aged 40-49 years with primary liver carcinoma and hepatitis B virus infection. The nucleotide sequence reads TGTGCCATCAGACTTGAGTGGGAGGGCGGTGAACAGTTCTTC. Its coded protein is CAIRLEWEGGEQFF.